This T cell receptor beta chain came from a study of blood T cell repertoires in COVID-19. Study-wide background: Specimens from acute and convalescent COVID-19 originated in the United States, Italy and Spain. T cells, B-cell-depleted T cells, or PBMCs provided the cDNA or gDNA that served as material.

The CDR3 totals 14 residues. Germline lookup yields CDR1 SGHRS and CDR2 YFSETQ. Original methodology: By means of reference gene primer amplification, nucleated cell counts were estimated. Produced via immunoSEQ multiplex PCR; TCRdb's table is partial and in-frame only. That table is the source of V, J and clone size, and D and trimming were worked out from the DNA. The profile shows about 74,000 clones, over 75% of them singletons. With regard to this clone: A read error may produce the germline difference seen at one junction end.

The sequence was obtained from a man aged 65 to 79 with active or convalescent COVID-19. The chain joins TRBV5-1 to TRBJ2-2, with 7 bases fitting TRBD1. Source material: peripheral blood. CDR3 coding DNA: TGCGCCAGCAGCTTACAGGGGAACCCCGGGGAGCTGTTTTTT. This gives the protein CASSLQGNPGELFF.